This TCR beta chain was identified in a study of blood T cell repertoires in COVID-19. The overall study: Acute-phase and convalescent COVID-19 samples originated in the United States, Italy and Spain. The cDNA or gDNA used as material had been derived from T cells, B-cell-depleted T cells, or PBMCs.

Original handling: The authors estimated nucleated cell counts from reference gene primer amplification. TCRdb's copy holds only in-frame clones and misses some; the assay was immunoSEQ multiplex PCR. The DNA gave D and trimming, while V, J and clone size come from that table. The table shows roughly 55,000 clones, with approximately 80% occurring only once. Germline V gene sequence: CDR1 SGHRS, CDR2 YFSETQ. Trimming cost V 9 bases and J 8 bases, with 20 bases left between them. CDR3 length equals 14 residues. This clone was counted between two and nine times. The sample was peripheral blood. The V and J genes are TRBV5-1 and TRBJ1-4; D is unclear. This receptor was obtained from a human donor in a cohort sampled during active COVID-19. CDR3 nucleotide sequence: TGCGCCACCAAGAAGGACGCGGAGGGCGAAAAACTGTTTTTT. It codes for CATKKDAEGEKLFF.